What follows are 20 T cell receptor beta chains derived from one specimen sequenced in a study of PD-1 blockade in classical Hodgkin lymphoma. Profiling relied on immunoSEQ multiplex PCR, and the TCRdb table lists in-frame clones only, not all of them. The profile shows 25,000 to 30,000 clones, under 85% of them singletons. Each and every patient relapsed after autologous stem cell transplantation, and patients got differing brentuximab vedotin exposure. Here the sequenced sample was peripheral blood mononuclear cells (PBMCs), taken before the second cycle of nivolumab. The source is a human donor with classical Hodgkin lymphoma.

The genes are TRBV11-1 and TRBJ2-1, with TRBD1 matching over 9 bases. Germline V gene sequence: CDR1 SGHAT, CDR2 FQDESV (reference sequence). The CDR3 is 15 amino acids. Trimming cost V 1 base and J 6 bases; bases outside gene matches: 4. In DNA form, the CDR3 reads TGTGCCAGCAGCTTAGGACAGGGGGGGGTCAATGAGCAGTTCTTC. Protein product: CASSLGQGGVNEQFF. Full variable domain (missing parts from reference TRBV11-1 and TRBJ2-1): EAEVAQSPRYKITEKSQAVAFWCDPISGHATLYWYRQILGQGPELLVQFQDESVVDDSQLPKDRFSAERLKGVDSTLKIQPAELGDSAMYLCASSLGQGGVNEQFFGPGTRLTVL.

The chain uses TRBV2 and TRBJ1-2; D is unclear. Trimming pared 9 bases from V and 8 bases from J, leaving 13 bases between. Germline V gene data show CDR1 as SNHLY and CDR2 as FYNNEI. This CDR3 region has 11 residues. The CDR3 loop reads CASSVARGYTF. The CDR3 DNA reads as TGTGCCAGTTCGGTCGCGAGGGGCTACACCTTC. Full variable domain (rest looked up from reference TRBV2 and TRBJ1-2): EPEVTQTPSHQVTQMGQEVILRCVPISNHLYFYWYRQILGQKVEFLVSFYNNEISEKSEIFDDQFSVERPDGSNFTLKIRSTKLEDSAMYFCASSVARGYTFGSGTRLTVV.

This clone was found once. The chain joins TRBV19 to TRBJ1-3; D is unclear. The CDR3 is 14 amino acids. Trimming took 4 bases from V and 2 from J, leaving 9 bases between them. Germline assignment: CDR1 LNHDA and CDR2 SQIVND (reference sequence). The CDR3 DNA reads as TGTGCCAGTAGTACGGACCTGCCTGGAAACACCATATATTTT. This codes for CASSTDLPGNTIYF.

The chain has TRBV6-5 and TRBJ2-3; TRBD1 is a possible D gene (5 bases). Germline lookup yields CDR1 MNHEY and CDR2 SVGAGI. This CDR3 spans 15 amino acids. With 0 bases removed from V and 1 base from J, the gap between germline ends came to 8 bases. The DNA of the CDR3 is TGTGCCAGCAGTTACTCGGGGCGCGGCACAGATACGCAGTATTTT. Translation: CASSYSGRGTDTQYF.

By sample fraction, this clone is medium-sized. This same CDR3 is encoded by further DNA sequences in the sample. The chain recombines TRBV6-5 with TRBJ1-1; D gene ambiguous. Germline V lookup: CDR1 MNHEY, CDR2 SVGAGI. The length of the CDR3 is 15 residues. Trimming removed 0 bases from V and 3 bases from J, with 11 bases in between. CDR3 in amino acids: CASSYSRTSDTEAFF. CDR3 DNA: TGTGCCAGCAGTTACTCGAGGACCTCCGACACTGAAGCTTTCTTT.

V usage is TRBV7-6 and J usage is TRBJ2-7, with 10 bases aligning to TRBD1. Germline V gives CDR1 SGHVS, CDR2 FNYEAQ. This CDR3 has 16 residues. V gave up 1 base and J gave up 2 bases; unmatched junction bases: 5. The CDR3 DNA sequence: TGTGCCAGCAGCTTAGGTTCCGGACAGGGGGCCTACGAGCAGTACTTC. Amino acid sequence: CASSLGSGQGAYEQYF.

The CDR3 nucleotides are TGTGCCAGCAGCTTAGAAGGAGGGTCCCAGCATTTT. Residues: CASSLEGGSQHF. The rearrangement links TRBV7-6 to TRBJ1-5; D not resolved. This CDR3 has 12 amino acids. With 1 base removed from V and 11 bases from J, the gap between germline ends came to 9 bases. Per the germline V gene, CDR1 is SGHVS and CDR2 is FNYEAQ.

The rearrangement uses TRBV19 and TRBJ1-4; perhaps TRBD1 as D (6 bases). V lost 7 bases, J lost 2 bases, and 14 bases lay in between. The germline V gene has CDR1 LNHDA and CDR2 SQIVND (reference sequence). The CDR3 extends over 15 amino acids. CDR3 in amino acids: CASTLIGGTNEKLFF. CDR3 in DNA: TGTGCCAGTACCTTAATAGGGGGGACTAATGAAAAACTGTTTTTT.

The V gene is TRBV6-1, the J gene TRBJ1-6; D is undetermined. V dropped 4 bases and J dropped 10 bases, with 20 bases sitting between them. The CDR3 covers 16 residues. Germline V gene sequence: CDR1 MNHNS, CDR2 SASEGT. CDR3 in DNA: TGTGCCAGCAGTGTTTGGACCAGTCGGGCCCGGTCACCCCTCCACTTT. Translated, it gives CASSVWTSRARSPLHF.

The J gene is TRBJ2-7, the V gene TRBV14; D may be TRBD1 (5 bases). CDR1 is SGHDN and CDR2 is FVKESK in the germline V gene. Trimming took 3 bases from V and 4 from J, leaving 10 bases between them. The CDR3 has 13 residues. The CDR3 DNA reads as TGTGCCAGCAGCCAGCAGGGAAATTACGAGCAGTACTTC. Protein product: CASSQQGNYEQYF.

The sample holds one count of this clone. This chain links TRBV6-1 with TRBJ1-1, with 8 positions matching TRBD1. Germline-derived CDR1 and CDR2 are MNHNS and SASEGT. V lost 0 bases, J lost 1 base, and 4 bases stayed unmatched. There are 16 residues in the CDR3. The CDR3 sequence is CASSEAPGQGNTEAFF. As DNA, the CDR3 is TGTGCCAGCAGTGAAGCGCCAGGACAGGGGAACACTGAAGCTTTCTTT.

This clone was observed a handful of times. The V gene is TRBV6-5, the J gene TRBJ2-6; D is undetermined. The CDR3 sequence is 15 residues long. The germline gives CDR1 MNHEY, CDR2 SVGAGI. The germline V and J ends were trimmed by 2 bases and 2 bases, with 7 bases remaining between them. CDR3: CASSYRQAGANVLTF. The DNA for the CDR3 is TGTGCCAGCAGTTACAGGCAGGCTGGGGCCAACGTCCTGACTTTC.

Sample share makes this clone medium-sized. The genes are TRBV10-3 and TRBJ1-1, with D unclear. Deletions cut 6 bases from V and 0 bases from J, with 5 bases between. The germline gives CDR1 ENHRY, CDR2 SYGVKD. The length of the CDR3 is 12 residues. The DNA for the CDR3 is TGTGCCATCAGGCAGGTGAACACTGAAGCTTTCTTT. Amino acid sequence: CAIRQVNTEAFF.

The rearrangement joins TRBV4-3 to TRBJ1-1; D unclear. Germline values: CDR1 LGHNA, CDR2 YSLEER. Trimming left V 4 bases short and J 6 bases short, with 15 bases between. CDR3 length: 14 residues. CDR3: CASSLDWLAAEAFF. CDR3 coding DNA: TGCGCCAGCAGCCTCGACTGGTTGGCCGCTGAAGCTTTCTTT.

The CDR3 DNA sequence: TGTGCCAGCAGCTTAACGAGAAATACGCAGTATTTT. This gives the protein CASSLTRNTQYF. The genes are TRBV7-2 and TRBJ2-3; D remains unclear. The CDR3 loop spans 12 amino acids. Deletions cut 2 bases from V and 7 bases from J, with 7 bases between. The germline gives CDR1 SGHTA, CDR2 FQGNSA.

This clone is medium-sized (0.01 to 0.1%) by share. V and J are TRBV5-1 and TRBJ1-1; D is undetermined. This CDR3 is built from 11 residues. Germline V gene data show CDR1 as SGHRS and CDR2 as YFSETQ. V lost 5 bases and J 2 bases, leaving 4 bases between the germline ends. The CDR3 spells CASRANTEAFF. CDR3 nucleotides: TGCGCCAGCAGGGCTAACACTGAAGCTTTCTTT. Drawing the rest from reference TRBV5-1 and TRBJ1-1, the complete variable domain is KAGVTQTPRYLIKTRGQQVTLSCSPISGHRSVSWYQQTPGQGLQFLFEYFSETQRNKGNFPGRFSGRQFSNSRSEMNVSTLELGDSALYLCASRANTEAFFGQGTRLTVV.

This clone occurred a few times. The J gene is TRBJ2-1, the V gene TRBV19; tentatively, D is TRBD1 (5 bases). The CDR3 loop spans 14 amino acids. The germline V and J ends were trimmed by 9 bases and 5 bases, with 17 bases remaining between them. Germline CDR1 LNHDA, CDR2 SQIVND (reference sequence). DNA for the CDR3: TGTGCCAGCCAGTATTCGACAGTTAACAATGAGCAGTTCTTC. As protein: CASQYSTVNNEQFF.

The chain employs TRBV27 and TRBJ1-1; 8 nucleotides align to TRBD1. The ends lost 2 bases at V and 5 bases at J; junction bases unmatched: 1. CDR3 length: 13 amino acids. Germline V CDR1 and CDR2: MNHEY, SMNVEV (reference sequence). CDR3 coding DNA: TGTGCCAGCAGTTTAACAGGGGGGACTGAAGCTTTCTTT. The encoded protein is CASSLTGGTEAFF.

This clone was counted a few times. This chain links TRBV19 with TRBJ1-4, with TRBD1 as a possible D gene (5 bases). Germline values: CDR1 LNHDA, CDR2 SQIVND (reference sequence). The CDR3 runs 14 residues. V gave up 5 bases and J gave up 2 bases, with 9 bases separating them. Here the CDR3 DNA reads TGTGCCAGTAGTTCAGGGAGCACTAATGAAAAACTGTTTTTT. Amino acids: CASSSGSTNEKLFF.

V usage is TRBV9 and J usage is TRBJ2-1; TRBD1 aligns across 9 bases. Germline CDR1 is SGDLS and CDR2 is YYNGEE. The CDR3 extends over 14 amino acids. V shed 7 bases and J 4 bases; nucleotides not matched to a gene: 6. Here the CDR3 DNA reads TGTGCCAGCGGCAACAGGGGGCAATACAATGAGCAGTTCTTC. Its translation is CASGNRGQYNEQFF.